This TCR beta chain was identified during a study of response to subunit inactivated influenza vaccine. This clonotype occurred many times. Its matching antigen is unknown. Germline V gives CDR1 SEHNR, CDR2 FQNEAQ (reference sequence). The CDR3 has 15 amino acids. Deletions cut 3 bases from V and 0 bases from J, with 12 bases between. Study-wide findings and caveats: Authors proposed each seasonal influenza vaccination draws in few new T cells.

From the RT-PCR reads, TCRdb called clonotypes with MiXCR, one entry per CDR3 protein. This sample yields around 500,000 distinct CDR3 sequences, of which 10% to 11% are seen a single time; less than 15% belongs to the top ten. The sequences come from PBMCs from blood, collected 45 days after vaccination. The sequence came from a man aged 50 to 60 who received an inactivated influenza vaccine. The chain employs TRBV7-9 and TRBJ2-7, with D perhaps given as TRBD1 or TRBD2 (5 bases each). The CDR3 here is CASSFGGLSSYEQYF. The CDR3 nucleotides read TGTGCCAGCAGCTTTGGGGGTTTAAGCTCCTACGAGCAGTACTTC.